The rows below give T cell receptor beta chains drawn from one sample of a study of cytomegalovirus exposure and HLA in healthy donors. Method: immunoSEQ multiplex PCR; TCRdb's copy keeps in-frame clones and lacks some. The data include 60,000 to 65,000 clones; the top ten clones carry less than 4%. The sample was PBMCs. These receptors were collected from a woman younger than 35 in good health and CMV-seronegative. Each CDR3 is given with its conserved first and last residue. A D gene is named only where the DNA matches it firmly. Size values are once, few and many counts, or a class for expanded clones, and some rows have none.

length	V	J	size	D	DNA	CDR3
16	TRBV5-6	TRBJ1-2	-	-	TGTGCCAGCAGCTTGTTAGTCAGCGGGGGACACTATGGCTACACCTTC	CASSLLVSGGHYGYTF
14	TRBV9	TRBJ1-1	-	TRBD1	TGTGCCAGCACCCTGGGGACAGGTCCCACTGAAGATTTCTTT	CASTLGTGPTEDFF
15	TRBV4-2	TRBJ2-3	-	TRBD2	TGTGCCAGCAGCACCGGACTAGCGGGAACAGATACGCAGTATTTT	CASSTGLAGTDTQYF
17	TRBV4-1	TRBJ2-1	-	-	TGCGCCAGCAGCCAAGAAACTGGGGCCAACTCCTACAATGAGCAGTTCTTC	CASSQETGANSYNEQFF
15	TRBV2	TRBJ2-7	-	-	TGTGCCAGCAGTGATGTGAAGGTGGGCACCTACGAGCAGTACTTC	CASSDVKVGTYEQYF
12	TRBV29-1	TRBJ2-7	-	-	TGCAGCGTTGGTGTCAGCGCCTACGAGCAGTACTTC	CSVGVSAYEQYF
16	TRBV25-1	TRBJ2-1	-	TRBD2	TGTGCCAGCTTCCCTCCTAGCGGGGGGGTTTACAATGAGCAGTTCTTC	CASFPPSGGVYNEQFF
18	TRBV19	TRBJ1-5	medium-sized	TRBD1	TGTGCCAGCGGGGCCCCGGACAGGGCGTTTCCTATCAATCAGCCCCAGCATTTT	CASGAPDRAFPINQPQHF
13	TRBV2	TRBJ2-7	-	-	TGTGCCAGCGGGGACATAAGGGGTGGGGAGCAGTACTTC	CASGDIRGGEQYF
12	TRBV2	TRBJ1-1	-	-	TGTGCCAGCAGTGCCCGGGACACCGAAGCTTTCTTT	CASSARDTEAFF
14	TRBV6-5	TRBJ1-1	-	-	TGTGCCAGCAATAGACAGGCTGGGAACACTGAAGCTTTCTTT	CASNRQAGNTEAFF
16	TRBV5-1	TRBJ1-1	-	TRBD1	TGCGCCAGCAGCCTCGAGGCGGGACAGACGGTTACTGAAGCTTTCTTT	CASSLEAGQTVTEAFF
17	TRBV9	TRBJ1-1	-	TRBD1	TGTGCCAGCAGCGTAGGGGACAGGGACTCCGTGAACACTGAAGCTTTCTTT	CASSVGDRDSVNTEAFF
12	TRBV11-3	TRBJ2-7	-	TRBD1	TGTGCCAGCAGCCCGACAGGGGACGAGCAGTACTTC	CASSPTGDEQYF
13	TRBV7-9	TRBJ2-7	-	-	TGTGCCAGCAGCTTAAGACAGAACTACGAGCAGTACTTC	CASSLRQNYEQYF
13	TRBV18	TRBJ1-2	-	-	TGTGCCAGCTCACCAGACAGCGGGTATGGCTACACCTTC	CASSPDSGYGYTF
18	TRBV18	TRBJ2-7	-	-	TGTGCCAGCTCACCAGACCACTTCTGGCGGGGAACTCCCTACGAGCAGTACTTC	CASSPDHFWRGTPYEQYF
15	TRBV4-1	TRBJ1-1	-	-	TGCGCCAGCAGCCAAACTCCGGGGGGAGAGGGTGAAGCTTTCTTT	CASSQTPGGEGEAFF
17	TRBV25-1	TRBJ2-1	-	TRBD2	TGTGCCAGCAGTGGGGAGAAGGAGCGGGAGGGCCGCTATGAGCAGTTCTTC	CASSGEKEREGRYEQFF
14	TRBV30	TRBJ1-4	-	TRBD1	TGTGCCTGGAATACAGGGGGCCTTAATGAAAAACTGTTTTTT	CAWNTGGLNEKLFF
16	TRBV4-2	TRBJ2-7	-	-	TGTGCCAGCAGCCAAGATGAGTCTAGCGCAGCCTACGAGCAGTACTTC	CASSQDESSAAYEQYF
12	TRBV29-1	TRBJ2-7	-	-	TGCAGCGTCGCTGACAGTTCCTACGAGCAGTACTTC	CSVADSSYEQYF
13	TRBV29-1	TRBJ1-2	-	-	TGCAGCTCGAGGGGGGGTTCCGATTATGGCTACACCTTC	CSSRGGSDYGYTF
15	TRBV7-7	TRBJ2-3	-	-	TGTGCTAGCAGCTCAGGCGTGGCAGTCACAGATACGCAGTATTTT	CASSSGVAVTDTQYF